The present T cell receptor (beta chain) was sequenced within a study of CD8 T cells in ankylosing spondylitis. Study-wide points: Blood of patients with ankylosing spondylitis appeared to be characterized by a TCR beta motif of several highly homologous variants.

The CDR3 consists of 15 residues. Germline CDR1 is LGHDT and CDR2 is YNNKEL (reference sequence). The V and J ends lost 1 base and 8 bases respectively, with 15 bases between them. Worth noting for this clonotype: Its antigen is as yet unknown.

TCRdb reprocessed the 5' RACE reads via MiXCR and lists one record per CDR3 protein. In the table there are over 600,000 distinct CDR3 sequences, under 20% of which are singletons. The sample was blood, either unsorted or a sorted T cell fraction (not recorded which). The sequence derives from a male donor with ankylosing spondylitis. The gene calls are TRBV3-1 and TRBJ2-1; D is perhaps TRBD2 (6 bases). The CDR3 region is CASSQGSSASDEQFF. CDR3 DNA sequence: TGTGCCAGCAGCCAAGGGTCTAGCGCGTCGGATGAGCAGTTCTTC.